This T cell receptor beta chain was observed in a study of response to subunit inactivated influenza vaccine. TCRdb re-called the RT-PCR reads through MiXCR, storing one row per CDR3 protein. The profile shows approximately 200,000 distinct CDR3 sequences, 13% to 15% of them singletons. Findings and caveats of the study: Seasonal influenza vaccination, on each occasion, was suggested by the authors to recruit few new T cells.

This clonotype was found a few times. Its antigen is still unknown. The CDR3 is 17 amino acids. Germline values: CDR1 SEHNR, CDR2 FQNEAQ (reference sequence). Trimming took 4 bases from V and 4 from J; bases not matched to a gene: 14. The source was CD8+ T cells sorted from PBMCs, collected 4 to 6 days after vaccination. The receptor was derived from a man aged 50-59 years who received an inactivated influenza vaccine. This chain uses TRBV7-9 with TRBJ2-3, with 7 nucleotides matching TRBD1. The CDR3: CASSSRQGPLRPDTQYF. CDR3 bases: TGTGCCAGCAGCTCGCGACAGGGCCCTTTAAGGCCAGATACGCAGTATTTT. The full variable domain, rest sourced from reference TRBV7-9 and TRBJ2-3, is DTGVSQNPRHKITKRGQNVTFRCDPISEHNRLYWYRQTLGQGPEFLTYFQNEAQLEKSRLLSDRFSAERPKGSFSTLEIQRTEQGDSAMYLCASSSRQGPLRPDTQYFGPGTRLTVL.